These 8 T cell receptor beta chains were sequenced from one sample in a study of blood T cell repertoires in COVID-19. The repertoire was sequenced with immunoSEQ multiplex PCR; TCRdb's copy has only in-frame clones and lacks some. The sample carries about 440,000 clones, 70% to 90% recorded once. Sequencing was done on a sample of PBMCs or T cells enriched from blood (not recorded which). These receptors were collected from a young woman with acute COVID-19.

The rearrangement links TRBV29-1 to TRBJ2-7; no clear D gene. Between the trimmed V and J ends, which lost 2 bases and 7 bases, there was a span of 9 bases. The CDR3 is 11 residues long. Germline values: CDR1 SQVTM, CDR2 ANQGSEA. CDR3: CSVELAGEQYF. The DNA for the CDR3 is TGCAGCGTTGAATTGGCAGGTGAGCAGTACTTC.

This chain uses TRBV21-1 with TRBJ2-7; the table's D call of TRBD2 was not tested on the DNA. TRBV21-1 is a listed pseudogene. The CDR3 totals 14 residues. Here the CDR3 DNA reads TGTGCCAGCAGCAAATGTGGAACGGGCTACGAGCAGTACTTC. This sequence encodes CASSKCGTGYEQYF.

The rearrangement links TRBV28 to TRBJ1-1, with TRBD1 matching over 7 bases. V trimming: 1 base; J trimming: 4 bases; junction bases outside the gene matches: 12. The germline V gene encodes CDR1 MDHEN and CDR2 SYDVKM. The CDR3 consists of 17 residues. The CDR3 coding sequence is TGTGCCAGCAGTTTATTCGTCCGACAGGGTAAGGCCACTGAAGCTTTCTTT. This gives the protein CASSLFVRQGKATEAFF.

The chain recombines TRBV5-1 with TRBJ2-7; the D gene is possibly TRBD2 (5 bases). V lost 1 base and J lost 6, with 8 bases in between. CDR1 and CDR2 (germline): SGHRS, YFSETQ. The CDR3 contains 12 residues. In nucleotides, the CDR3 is TGCGCCAGCAGCTTGTCGGCGGGCGAGCAGTACTTC. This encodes CASSLSAGEQYF.

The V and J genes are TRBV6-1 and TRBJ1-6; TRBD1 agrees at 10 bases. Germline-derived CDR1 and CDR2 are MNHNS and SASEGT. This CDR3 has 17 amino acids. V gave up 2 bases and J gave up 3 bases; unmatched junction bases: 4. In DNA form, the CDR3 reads TGTGCCAGCAGTGAATTGGGACAGGGGCGCTATAATTCACCCCTCCACTTT. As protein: CASSELGQGRYNSPLHF.

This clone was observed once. CDR3 amino acids: CASSLYSGRPDTQYF. CDR3 coding DNA: TGTGCCAGCAGTTTATACAGCGGGAGACCAGATACGCAGTATTTT. This chain links TRBV27 with TRBJ2-3; 8 bases map to TRBD2. V was pared by 1 base and J by 4 bases, with 4 bases of the junction left unmatched. CDR1 is MNHEY, CDR2 SMNVEV, per germline (reference sequence). The CDR3 has 15 amino acids.

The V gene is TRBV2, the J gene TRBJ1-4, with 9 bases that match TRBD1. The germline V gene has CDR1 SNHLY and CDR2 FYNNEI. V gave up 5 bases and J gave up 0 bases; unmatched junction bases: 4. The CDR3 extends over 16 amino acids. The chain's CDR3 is CASSQTGGPTNEKLFF. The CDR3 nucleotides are TGTGCCAGCAGTCAAACAGGGGGCCCAACTAATGAAAAACTGTTTTTT. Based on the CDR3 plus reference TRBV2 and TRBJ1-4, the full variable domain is EPEVTQTPSHQVTQMGQEVILRCVPISNHLYFYWYRQILGQKVEFLVSFYNNEISEKSEIFDDQFSVERPDGSNFTLKIRSTKLEDSAMYFCASSQTGGPTNEKLFFGSGTQLSVL.

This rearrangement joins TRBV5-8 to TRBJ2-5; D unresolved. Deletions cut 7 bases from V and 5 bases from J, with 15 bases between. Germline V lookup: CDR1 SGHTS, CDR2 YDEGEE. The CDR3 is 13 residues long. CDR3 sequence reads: CASGYSRLETQYF. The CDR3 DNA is TGTGCCAGCGGCTACAGCAGATTGGAGACCCAGTACTTC.